This TCR beta chain derives from a study of CD8 T cells in Susac syndrome. RNA, at about 0.45 to 1 ug, was reverse transcribed with random hexamers. Amplification of the TCR beta CDR3 was carried out by immunoSEQ multiplex PCR, which spanned a total of 54 Vbeta and 13 Jbeta segments. TCRdb passed the immunoSEQ multiplex PCR reads through MiXCR, listing each CDR3 protein once. Of 400,000 or so distinct CDR3 sequences in the sample, 75% to 90% were seen once. This CDR3 has 17 residues. J gave up 6 bases and V 5 bases, and 12 bases lay outside the gene matches. Per the germline V gene, CDR1 is SGHVS and CDR2 is FQNEAQ. To note about this clonotype: What it binds is not known.

Study results and limitations: An acknowledgment was made by the study that its TCR sequencing and HLA analysis involved relatively few individuals.

This clonotype was sampled from a human donor with multiple sclerosis. The chain uses TRBV7-8 and TRBJ2-1; 11 bases map to TRBD2. The sequenced sample consisted of CD8+ T cells from PBMCs. CDR3: CASSLIRRTSGLNEQFF. In DNA form, the CDR3 reads TGTGCCAGCAGCCTAATACGGCGGACTAGCGGGCTCAATGAGCAGTTCTTC. Together with reference TRBV7-8 and TRBJ2-1, the CDR3 gives the full variable domain: GAGVSQSPRYKVAKRGQDVALRCDPISGHVSLFWYQQALGQGPEFLTYFQNEAQLDKSGLPSDRFFAERPEGSVSTLKIQRTQQEDSAVYLCASSLIRRTSGLNEQFFGPGTRLTVL.